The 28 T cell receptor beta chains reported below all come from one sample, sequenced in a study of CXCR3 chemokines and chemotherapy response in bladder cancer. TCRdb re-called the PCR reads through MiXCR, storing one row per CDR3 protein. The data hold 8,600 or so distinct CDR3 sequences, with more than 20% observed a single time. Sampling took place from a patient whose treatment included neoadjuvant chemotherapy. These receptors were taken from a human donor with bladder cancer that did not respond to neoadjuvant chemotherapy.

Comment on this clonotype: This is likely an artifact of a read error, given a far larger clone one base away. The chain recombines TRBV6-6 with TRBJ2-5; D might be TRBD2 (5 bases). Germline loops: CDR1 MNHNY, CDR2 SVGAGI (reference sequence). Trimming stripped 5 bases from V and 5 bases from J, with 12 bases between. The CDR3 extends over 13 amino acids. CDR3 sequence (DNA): TGTGCCAGCAGTGAGTCAAGGGAGGAGACCCAGTACTTC. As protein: CASSESREETQYF.

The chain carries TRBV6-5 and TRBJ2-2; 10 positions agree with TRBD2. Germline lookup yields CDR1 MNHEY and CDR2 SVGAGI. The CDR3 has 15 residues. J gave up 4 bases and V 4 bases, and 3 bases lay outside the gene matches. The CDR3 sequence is CASSFGLAATGELFF. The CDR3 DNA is TGTGCCAGCAGTTTCGGACTAGCGGCCACCGGGGAGCTGTTTTTT.

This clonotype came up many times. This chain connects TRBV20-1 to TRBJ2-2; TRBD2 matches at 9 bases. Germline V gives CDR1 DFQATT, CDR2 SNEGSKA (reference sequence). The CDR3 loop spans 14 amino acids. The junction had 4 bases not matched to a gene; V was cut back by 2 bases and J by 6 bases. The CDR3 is CSARRTSVPGELFF. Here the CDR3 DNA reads TGCAGTGCTAGACGGACTAGCGTCCCCGGGGAGCTGTTTTTT.

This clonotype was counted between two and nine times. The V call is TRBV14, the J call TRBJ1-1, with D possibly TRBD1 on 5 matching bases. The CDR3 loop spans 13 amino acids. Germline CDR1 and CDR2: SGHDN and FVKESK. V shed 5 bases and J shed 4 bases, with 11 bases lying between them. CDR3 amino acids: CASSNMRGTEAFF. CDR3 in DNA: TGTGCCAGCAGCAACATGAGGGGCACTGAAGCTTTCTTT. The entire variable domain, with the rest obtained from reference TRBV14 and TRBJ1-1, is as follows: EAGVTQFPSHSVIEKGQTVTLRCDPISGHDNLYWYRRVMGKEIKFLLHFVKESKQDESGMPNNRFLAERTGGTYSTLKVQPAELEDSGVYFCASSNMRGTEAFFGQGTRLTVV.

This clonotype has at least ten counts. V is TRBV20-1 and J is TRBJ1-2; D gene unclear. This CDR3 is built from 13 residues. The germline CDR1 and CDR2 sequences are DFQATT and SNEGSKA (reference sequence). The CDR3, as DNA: TGCAGCGCTTATACACTCTCTAACTATGGCTACACCTTC. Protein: CSAYTLSNYGYTF.

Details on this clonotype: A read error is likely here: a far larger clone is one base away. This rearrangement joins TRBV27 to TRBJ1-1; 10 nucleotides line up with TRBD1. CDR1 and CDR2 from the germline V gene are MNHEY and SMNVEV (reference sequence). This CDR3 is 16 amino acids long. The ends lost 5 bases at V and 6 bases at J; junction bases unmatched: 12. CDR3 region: CASSETGGDGWAEAFF. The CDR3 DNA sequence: TGTGCCAGCAGTGAGACAGGGGGCGATGGATGGGCTGAAGCTTTCTTT.

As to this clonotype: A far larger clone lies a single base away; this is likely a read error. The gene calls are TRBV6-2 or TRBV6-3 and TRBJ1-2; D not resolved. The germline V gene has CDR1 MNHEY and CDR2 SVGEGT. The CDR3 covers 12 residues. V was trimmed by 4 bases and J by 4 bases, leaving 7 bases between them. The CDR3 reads CASSSTLYGYTF. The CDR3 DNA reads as TGTGCCAGCAGTTCCACCCTCTATGGCTACACCTTC.

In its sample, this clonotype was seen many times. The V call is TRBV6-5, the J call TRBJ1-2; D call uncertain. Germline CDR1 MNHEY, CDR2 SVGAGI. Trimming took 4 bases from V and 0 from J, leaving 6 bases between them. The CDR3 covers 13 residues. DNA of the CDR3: TGTGCCAGCAGTTTAGGGCCTAACTATGGCTACACCTTC. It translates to CASSLGPNYGYTF.

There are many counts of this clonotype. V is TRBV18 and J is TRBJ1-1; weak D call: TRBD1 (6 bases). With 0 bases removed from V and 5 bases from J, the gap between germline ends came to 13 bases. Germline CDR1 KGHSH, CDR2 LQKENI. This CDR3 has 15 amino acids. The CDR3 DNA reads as TGTGCCAGCTCACCACCCCACACAGGGCAAACTGAAGCTTTCTTT. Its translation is CASSPPHTGQTEAFF.

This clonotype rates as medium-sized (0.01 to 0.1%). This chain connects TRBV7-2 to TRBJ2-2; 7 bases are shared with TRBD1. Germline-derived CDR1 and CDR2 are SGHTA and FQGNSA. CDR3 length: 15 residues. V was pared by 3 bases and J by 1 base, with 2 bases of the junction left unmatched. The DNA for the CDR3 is TGTGCCAGCAGCTTGAGGACAGGGAACACCGGGGAGCTGTTTTTT. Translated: CASSLRTGNTGELFF. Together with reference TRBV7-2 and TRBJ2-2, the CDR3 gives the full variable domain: GAGVSQSPSNKVTEKGKDVELRCDPISGHTALYWYRQSLGQGLEFLIYFQGNSAPDKSGLPSDRFSAERTGGSVSTLTIQRTQQEDSAVYLCASSLRTGNTGELFFGEGSRLTVL.

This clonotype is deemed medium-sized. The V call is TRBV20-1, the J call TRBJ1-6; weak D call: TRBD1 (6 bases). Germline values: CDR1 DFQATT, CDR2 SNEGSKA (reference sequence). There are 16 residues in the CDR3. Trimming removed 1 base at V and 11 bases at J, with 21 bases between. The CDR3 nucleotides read TGCAGTGCTAGAGCTGGGGACACCTCCAAGGAGGCACCCCTCCACTTT. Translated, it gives CSARAGDTSKEAPLHF.

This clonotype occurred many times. The CDR3, as DNA: TGTGCCAGCCGAGGGGGCGGCTGGGGCTACACCTTC. Amino acid sequence: CASRGGGWGYTF. The chain employs TRBV2 and TRBJ1-2; 7 positions agree with TRBD1. Germline CDR1 SNHLY, CDR2 FYNNEI. The ends lost 8 bases at V and 8 bases at J; junction bases unmatched: 8. CDR3 length equals 12 residues.

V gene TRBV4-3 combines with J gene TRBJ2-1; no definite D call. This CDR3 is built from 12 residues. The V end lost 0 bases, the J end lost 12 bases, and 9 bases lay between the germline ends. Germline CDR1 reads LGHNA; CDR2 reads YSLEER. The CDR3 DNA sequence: TGCGCCAGCAGCCAAGATCGGATACGGCAGTTCTTC. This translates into CASSQDRIRQFF.

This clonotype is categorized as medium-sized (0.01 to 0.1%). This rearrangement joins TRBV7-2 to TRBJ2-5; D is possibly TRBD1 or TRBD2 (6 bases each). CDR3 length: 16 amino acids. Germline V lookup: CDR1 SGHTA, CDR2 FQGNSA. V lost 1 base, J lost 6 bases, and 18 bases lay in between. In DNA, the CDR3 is TGTGCCAGCAGCTTAGGCTGGGGGGCCACTTTGAAGACCCAGTACTTC. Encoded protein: CASSLGWGATLKTQYF. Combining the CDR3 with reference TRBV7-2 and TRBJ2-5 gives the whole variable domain GAGVSQSPSNKVTEKGKDVELRCDPISGHTALYWYRQSLGQGLEFLIYFQGNSAPDKSGLPSDRFSAERTGGSVSTLTIQRTQQEDSAVYLCASSLGWGATLKTQYFGPGTRLLVL.

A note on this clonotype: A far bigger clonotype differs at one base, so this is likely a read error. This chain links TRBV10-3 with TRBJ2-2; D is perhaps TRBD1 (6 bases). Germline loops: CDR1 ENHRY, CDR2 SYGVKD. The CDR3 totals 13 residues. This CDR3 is CDSRGVNTGELFF. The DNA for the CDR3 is TGTGACAGCAGGGGAGTGAACACCGGGGAGCTGTTTTTT.

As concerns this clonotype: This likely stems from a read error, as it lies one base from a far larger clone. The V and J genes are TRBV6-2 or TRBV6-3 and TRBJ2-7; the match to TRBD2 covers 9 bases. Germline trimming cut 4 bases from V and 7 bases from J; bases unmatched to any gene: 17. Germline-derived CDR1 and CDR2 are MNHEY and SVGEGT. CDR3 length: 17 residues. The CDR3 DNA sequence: TGTGCCAGCAGTTTCGCCCCGACTAGCGGCCCGGACAATGAGCAGTACTTC. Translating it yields CASSFAPTSGPDNEQYF.

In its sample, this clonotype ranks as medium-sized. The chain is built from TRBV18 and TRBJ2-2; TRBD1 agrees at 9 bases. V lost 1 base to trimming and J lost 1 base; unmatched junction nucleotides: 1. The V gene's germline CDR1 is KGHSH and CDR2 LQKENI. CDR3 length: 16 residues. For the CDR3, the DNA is TGTGCCAGCTCACCACTGACAGGGGGGAACACCGGGGAGCTGTTTTTT. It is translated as CASSPLTGGNTGELFF.

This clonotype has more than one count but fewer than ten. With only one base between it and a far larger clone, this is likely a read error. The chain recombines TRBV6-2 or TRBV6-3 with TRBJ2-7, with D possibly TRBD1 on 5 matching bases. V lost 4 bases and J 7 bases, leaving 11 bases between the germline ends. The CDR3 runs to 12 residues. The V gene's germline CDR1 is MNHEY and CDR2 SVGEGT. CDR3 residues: CASSSRAHEQYF. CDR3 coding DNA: TGTGCCAGCAGTTCCAGGGCCCATGAGCAGTACTTC.

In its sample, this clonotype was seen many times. The CDR3 region has the DNA TGCAGTGCGGGAGGACAGGGGTTTCGCTACGAGCAGTACTTC. This codes for CSAGGQGFRYEQYF. The chain uses TRBV20-1 and TRBJ2-7; 9 bases match TRBD1. Germline-derived CDR1 and CDR2 are DFQATT and SNEGSKA (reference sequence). V lost 6 bases to trimming and J lost 3 bases; unmatched junction nucleotides: 9. This CDR3 contains 14 residues.

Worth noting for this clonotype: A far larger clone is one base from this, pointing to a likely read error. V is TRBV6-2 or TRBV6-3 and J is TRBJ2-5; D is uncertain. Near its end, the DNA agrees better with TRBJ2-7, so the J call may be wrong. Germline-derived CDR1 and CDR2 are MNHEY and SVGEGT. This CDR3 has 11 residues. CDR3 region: CASRGWYEQYF. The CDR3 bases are TGTGCCAGCAGGGGTTGGTACGAGCAGTACTTC.

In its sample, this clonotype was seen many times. The chain's CDR3 is CASSSSGGGYEQYF. In DNA, the CDR3 is TGTGCCAGCTCATCTAGCGGGGGGGGCTACGAGCAGTACTTC. The rearrangement links TRBV18 to TRBJ2-7; 12 nucleotides line up with TRBD2. CDR3 size: 14 residues. Germline CDR1 KGHSH, CDR2 LQKENI. V lost 5 bases, J lost 3 bases, and 2 bases stayed unmatched.

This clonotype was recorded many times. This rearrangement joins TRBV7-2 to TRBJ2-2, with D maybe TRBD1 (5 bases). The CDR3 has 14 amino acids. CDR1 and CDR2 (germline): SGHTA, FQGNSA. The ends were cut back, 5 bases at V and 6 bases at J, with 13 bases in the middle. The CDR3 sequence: CASSPRQSAGELFF. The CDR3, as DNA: TGTGCCAGCAGCCCCAGACAGTCCGCCGGGGAGCTGTTTTTT.

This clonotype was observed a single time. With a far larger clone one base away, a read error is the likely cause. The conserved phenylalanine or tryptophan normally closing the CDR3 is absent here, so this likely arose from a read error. In nucleotides, the CDR3 is TGTGCCAGCAGCCTAAGGGGGTTGGGAGCCTACGAGCAGTACATC. It specifies CASSLRGLGAYEQYI. V gene TRBV19 combines with J gene TRBJ2-7; D is perhaps TRBD1 (6 bases). Germline V CDR1 and CDR2: LNHDA, SQIVND (reference sequence). V dropped 9 bases and J dropped 2 bases, with 20 bases sitting between them. This CDR3 is built from 15 residues.

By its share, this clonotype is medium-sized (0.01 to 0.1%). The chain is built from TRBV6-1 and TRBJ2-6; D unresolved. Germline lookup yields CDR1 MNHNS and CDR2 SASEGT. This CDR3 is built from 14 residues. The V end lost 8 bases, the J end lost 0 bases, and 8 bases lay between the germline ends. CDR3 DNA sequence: TGTGCCAGCGATCCAGGCTCTGGGGCCAACGTCCTGACTTTC. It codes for CASDPGSGANVLTF.

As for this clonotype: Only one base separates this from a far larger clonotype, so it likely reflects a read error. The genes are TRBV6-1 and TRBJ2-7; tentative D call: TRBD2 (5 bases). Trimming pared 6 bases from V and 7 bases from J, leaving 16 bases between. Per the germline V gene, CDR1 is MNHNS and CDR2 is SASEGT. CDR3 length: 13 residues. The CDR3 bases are TGTGCCAGCAGCGCCACTAGTTTCGGGGAGCAGTACTTC. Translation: CASSATSFGEQYF.

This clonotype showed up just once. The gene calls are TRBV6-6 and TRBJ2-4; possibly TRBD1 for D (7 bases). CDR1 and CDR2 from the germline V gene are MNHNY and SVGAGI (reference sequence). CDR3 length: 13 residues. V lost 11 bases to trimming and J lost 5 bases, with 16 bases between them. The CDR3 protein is CALQGGSENIQYF. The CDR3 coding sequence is TGTGCCCTTCAGGGGGGATCGGAAAACATTCAGTACTTC.

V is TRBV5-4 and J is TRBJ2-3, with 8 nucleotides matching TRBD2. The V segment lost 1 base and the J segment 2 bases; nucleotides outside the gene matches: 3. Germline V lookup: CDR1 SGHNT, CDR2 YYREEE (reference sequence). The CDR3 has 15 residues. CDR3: CASSLTSGNTDTQYF. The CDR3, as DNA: TGTGCCAGCAGCTTGACTAGCGGAAACACAGATACGCAGTATTTT.

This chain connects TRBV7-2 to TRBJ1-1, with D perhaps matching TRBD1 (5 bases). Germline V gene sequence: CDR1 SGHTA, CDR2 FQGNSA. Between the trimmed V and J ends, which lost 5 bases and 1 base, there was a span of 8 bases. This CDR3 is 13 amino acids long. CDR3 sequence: CASSRGRNTEAFF. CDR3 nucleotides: TGTGCCAGCAGCCGGGGGAGGAACACTGAAGCTTTCTTT.